The 15 T cell receptor beta chains given below trace back to one sample, sequenced in a study of T cell repertoires in cytomegalovirus infection. TCRdb re-called the reads through MiXCR, storing one row per CDR3 protein. This table holds nearly 650,000 distinct CDR3 sequences, approximately 24% found once. The sample was CD8+ T cells from PBMCs. The origin of the receptors is a human donor in good health (CMV status not recorded). Some clones in this sample may be carry-over from other donors' samples.

In its sample, this clonotype was seen a few times. This could be a read error, since a much larger clone is one nucleotide away. V is TRBV7-2 and J is TRBJ1-5; tentative D call: TRBD1 (5 bases). Germline lookup yields CDR1 SGHTA and CDR2 FQGNSA. There are 15 residues in the CDR3. The CDR3 is CVSSPFQGSNQPQHF. The CDR3, as DNA: TGTGTCAGCAGCCCATTCCAGGGAAGCAATCAGCCCCAGCATTTT.

The table lists this clonotype with a few counts. The chain's CDR3 is CASSSDHNEQFF. The CDR3 DNA reads as TGTGCCAGCAGCTCGGACCACAATGAGCAGTTCTTC. The chain has TRBV11-2 and TRBJ2-1; no clear D. Germline-derived CDR1 and CDR2 are SGHAT and FQNNGV. V was trimmed by 4 bases and J by 5 bases, leaving 6 bases between them. This CDR3 has 12 residues.

This clonotype has only a few counts. V usage is TRBV7-9 and J usage is TRBJ1-1; TRBD1 might be the D (5 bases). Germline lookup yields CDR1 SEHNR and CDR2 FQNEAQ (reference sequence). This CDR3 comprises 14 residues. V lost 7 bases, J lost 3 bases, and 15 bases lay in between. CDR3: CASNPREADTEAFF. CDR3 bases: TGTGCCAGCAACCCCAGGGAGGCCGACACTGAAGCTTTCTTT.

The CDR3 region is CTISESEYEQYV. CDR3 DNA: TGTACCATCAGTGAGTCAGAGTACGAGCAGTACGTC. V gene TRBV10-3 combines with J gene TRBJ2-7; no clear D. Germline CDR1 and CDR2: ENHRY and SYGVKD. The CDR3 length is 12 residues.

In this sample, this clonotype turned up many times. This chain links TRBV7-2 with TRBJ2-3; 8 bases agree with TRBD1. Germline V lookup: CDR1 SGHTA, CDR2 FQGNSA. The V gene end was trimmed by 0 bases and the J gene end by 2 bases; junction bases not matched to a gene: 4. CDR3 length: 16 amino acids. The CDR3 loop reads CASSLARQGTTDTQYF. As DNA, the CDR3 is TGTGCCAGCAGCTTAGCACGACAGGGGACCACAGATACGCAGTATTTT.

The chain combines TRBV27 with TRBJ2-1; 13 positions agree with TRBD2. The trim removed 7 bases at V and 4 bases at J, leaving 4 bases unmatched. Looked up from germline, CDR1 is MNHEY and CDR2 is SMNVEV (reference sequence). This CDR3 region has 15 residues. CDR3: CASTRTSGGYNEQFF. The CDR3 DNA follows: TGTGCCAGCACCCGGACTAGCGGGGGTTACAATGAGCAGTTCTTC.

This chain uses TRBV10-2 with TRBJ1-2; 8 positions match TRBD1. This CDR3 spans 16 amino acids. Looked up from germline, CDR1 is WSHSY and CDR2 is SAAADI. Trimming took 6 bases from V and 8 from J; bases not matched to a gene: 17. CDR3 amino acids: CASSDNGQGEFEGYTF. CDR3 DNA sequence: TGCGCCAGCAGCGATAATGGACAGGGCGAGTTCGAAGGCTACACCTTC.

This chain connects TRBV3-1 to TRBJ2-1, with D uncertain. Germline V gene lookup returns CDR1 LGHDT and CDR2 YNNKEL (reference sequence). Trimming took off 2 bases at V and 1 base at J, with 12 bases between the two ends. The length of the CDR3 is 16 residues. The CDR3 DNA reads as TGTGCCAGCAGCCAATCTCCAGACCGGTCCTACAATGAGCAGTTCTTC. Translation gives CASSQSPDRSYNEQFF.

The sample holds a few counts of this clonotype. The genes are TRBV28 and TRBJ2-7, with D tentatively TRBD1 (6 bases). Germline V gene data show CDR1 as MDHEN and CDR2 as SYDVKM. The CDR3 loop spans 13 amino acids. The V end lost 3 bases, the J end lost 5 bases, and 11 bases lay between the germline ends. CDR3 nucleotide sequence: TGTGCCAGCAGTTTGGCAGGGGTAAACGAGCAGTACTTC. Its protein product is CASSLAGVNEQYF.

Only a few counts were recorded for this clonotype. The chain employs TRBV5-1 and TRBJ1-1; 7 bases line up with TRBD1. This CDR3 contains 15 residues. Losses at the gene ends were 5 bases for V and 3 bases for J; bases not matched to a gene: 10. Germline V gene lookup returns CDR1 SGHRS and CDR2 YFSETQ. This CDR3 reads CASRSLGGLDTEAFF. Here the CDR3 DNA reads TGCGCCAGCAGGTCGTTAGGGGGCTTGGACACTGAAGCTTTCTTT. Together with reference TRBV5-1 and TRBJ1-1, the CDR3 gives the full variable domain: KAGVTQTPRYLIKTRGQQVTLSCSPISGHRSVSWYQQTPGQGLQFLFEYFSETQRNKGNFPGRFSGRQFSNSRSEMNVSTLELGDSALYLCASRSLGGLDTEAFFGQGTRLTVV.

Only a few counts were recorded for this clonotype. The V call is TRBV6-2 or TRBV6-3, the J call TRBJ2-7; 7 nucleotides match TRBD1. The CDR3 loop spans 15 amino acids. From germline, CDR1 is MNHEY and CDR2 SVGEGT. V was pared by 6 bases and J by 3 bases, with 11 bases of the junction left unmatched. The CDR3 here is CASSEGQRLRYEQYV. The CDR3 DNA reads TGTGCCAGCAGCGAGGGACAGCGGTTACGCTACGAGCAGTACGTC.

J is TRBJ1-1 and V is TRBV20-1; D may be TRBD1 (6 bases). CDR1 DFQATT and CDR2 SNEGSKA come from the germline V gene (reference sequence). Trimming left V 5 bases short and J 4 bases short, with 8 bases between. The CDR3 spans 11 residues. CDR3 loop: CSALTGTEAFF. The DNA of the CDR3 is TGCAGTGCTTTGACAGGCACTGAAGCTTTCTTT.

V and J are TRBV25-1 and TRBJ1-1; D not certain. The length of the CDR3 is 12 residues. Looked up from germline, CDR1 is MGHDK and CDR2 is SYGVNS. V lost 5 bases, J lost 7 bases, and 11 bases lay in between. The CDR3 bases are TGTGCCAGCAGTATGACGGGCCGTGAAGCTTTCTTT. Translating it yields CASSMTGREAFF.

In this sample, this clonotype turned up many times. This chain connects TRBV7-8 to TRBJ2-1, with D unresolved. This CDR3 spans 11 amino acids. Trimming stripped 5 bases from V and 5 bases from J, with 4 bases between. Germline CDR1 and CDR2: SGHVS and FQNEAQ. CDR3 amino acids: CASSENNEQFF. For the CDR3, the DNA is TGTGCCAGCAGCGAGAACAATGAGCAGTTCTTC.

V and J are TRBV6-2 or TRBV6-3 and TRBJ2-5; 10 bases agree with TRBD1. Germline V gene lookup returns CDR1 MNHEY and CDR2 SVGEGT. This CDR3 comprises 15 residues. Germline trimming cut 1 base from V and 9 bases from J; bases unmatched to any gene: 8. The CDR3 region is CASSYWDRGGGPQYF. In DNA, the CDR3 is TGTGCCAGCAGTTACTGGGACAGGGGAGGTGGGCCCCAGTACTTC.